This is a list of T cell receptor beta chains from one sample in a study of T cells in Graves' hyperthyroidism and ophthalmopathy. TCRdb reanalysed the multiplex PCR reads using MiXCR and keeps one entry per CDR3 protein. The sample comprises nearly 600,000 distinct CDR3 sequences, about 15% of which are singletons, and 5.8% rests with the top ten. The specimen was blood. The receptors were gathered from a young woman with Graves' hyperthyroidism that later progressed to Graves' ophthalmopathy. Both conserved end residues are part of each CDR3. The order of the fields is V gene, clone size, J gene, D gene, CDR3 DNA, CDR3 protein. A D gene is named only where the DNA matches it firmly. A clone size is listed for some rows: how often the clone was seen (once, few, many), or a class if it is expanded.

>TRBV7-9|many|TRBJ2-3|NA
TGTGCCAGCAGCTTATCGGCTAGTAGCACAGATACGCAGTATTTT
CASSLSASSTDTQYF
>TRBV29-1|many|TRBJ2-1|TRBD2
TGCAGCGAAAGGGAGGGCGGGGGGTCCTACAATGAGCAGTTCTTC
CSEREGGGSYNEQFF
>TRBV3-1|few|TRBJ1-1|TRBD1
TGTGCCAGCAGCCAAGATCAGGGGACAGTCCTCACTGAAGCTTTCTTT
CASSQDQGTVLTEAFF
>TRBV20-1|many|TRBJ2-5|NA
TGCAGTGTTACACCGGGGGTACAAGCACAAGAGACCCAGTACTTC
CSVTPGVQAQETQYF
>TRBV12-3/TRBV12-4|many|TRBJ1-6|NA
TGTGCCAGCTTGGGCAGAGTGGAAAATTCACCCCTCCACTTT
CASLGRVENSPLHF
>TRBV2|many|TRBJ2-2|NA
TGTGCCTACGTACTGGTAGTAACCACCGGGGAGCTGTTTTTT
CAYVLVVTTGELFF
>TRBV19|few|TRBJ2-1|TRBD2
TGTGCCAGTAGTAGGCTAGCGGGAGTCAGCAATGAGCAGTTCTTC
CASSRLAGVSNEQFF
>TRBV28|many|TRBJ1-2|TRBD1
TGTGCCAGCAGGACAGGGGGAGGCTATGGCTACACCTTC
CASRTGGGYGYTF
>TRBV3-1|many|TRBJ1-2|NA
TGTGCCAGCAGCCAAGGCGGTAACAGAGACTATGGCTACACCTTC
CASSQGGNRDYGYTF
>TRBV7-9|NA|TRBJ2-7|TRBD1
TGTGCCAGCAGCTCAGGACAGGAACGCTACGAGCAGTACTTC
CASSSGQERYEQYF
>TRBV12-5|many|TRBJ2-1|TRBD2
TGTGCTAGTGCCCTAGCGGGAGGCGCTTACAATGAGCAGTTCTTC
CASALAGGAYNEQFF
>TRBV13|many|TRBJ2-5|NA
TGTGCCAGCAGCCGGACAACTGAGACCCAGTACTTC
CASSRTTETQYF